The 23 T cell receptor beta chains reported below all come from one sample, sequenced in a study of T cells in Graves' hyperthyroidism and ophthalmopathy. It was RNA transcripts that yielded the amplified TCR beta CDR3 regions. HTBI primers were employed in a first-round RT-PCR of the TCR CDR3. TCRdb re-called the multiplex PCR reads through MiXCR, storing one row per CDR3 protein. The table has around 800,000 distinct CDR3 sequences, about 38% seen once. The sample was blood. The receptor set was obtained from a man aged 18 to 29 with Graves' hyperthyroidism.

Comments on this clonotype: A much more abundant neighbour one base away suggests this may be a read error. V is TRBV10-3 and J is TRBJ1-6, with D unclear. Germline assignment: CDR1 ENHRY and CDR2 SYGVKD. The V gene lost 5 bases and the J gene lost 10 bases, with 9 bases spanning the gap. The CDR3 extends over 12 amino acids. This CDR3 is CAISFPGSPLHF. DNA for the CDR3: TGTGCCATCAGTTTCCCCGGCTCACCCCTCCACTTT.

Note on this clonotype: One base away lies a much larger clone, so this may be a sequencing read error. The V and J genes are TRBV2 and TRBJ1-4; 7 bases match TRBD1. This CDR3 is 15 amino acids long. The germline V gene encodes CDR1 SNHLY and CDR2 FYNNEI. The DNA of the CDR3 is TGTGCCAGCACCCTGACAGGGAACGCTGGTGAAAAACTGGTTTTT. As protein: CASTLTGNAGEKLVF.

The chain couples TRBV7-2 to TRBJ1-2; 12 bases map to TRBD1. The V gene's germline CDR1 is SGHTA and CDR2 FQGNSA. The CDR3 consists of 18 residues. J lost 8 bases, V lost 6 bases, and 19 bases had no gene match. The DNA for the CDR3 is TGTGCCAGCAGTTTACGGTCGGGACAGGGGGCGCGAGTGGAGGGCTACACCTTC. Translation: CASSLRSGQGARVEGYTF.

The chain uses TRBV2 and TRBJ1-2; D is undetermined. Germline CDR1 reads SNHLY; CDR2 reads FYNNEI. This CDR3 is 14 amino acids long. Trimming shortened V by 11 bases and J by 0 bases, and 16 bases separated the two germline ends. The CDR3 reads CACTAQAANYGYTF. The CDR3 nucleotides are TGTGCCTGTACGGCCCAGGCAGCTAACTATGGCTACACCTTC. The variable domain in full, completed from reference TRBV2 and TRBJ1-2, reads EPEVTQTPSHQVTQMGQEVILRCVPISNHLYFYWYRQILGQKVEFLVSFYNNEISEKSEIFDDQFSVERPDGSNFTLKIRSTKLEDSAMYFCACTAQAANYGYTFGSGTRLTVV.

This chain connects TRBV19 to TRBJ1-3; TRBD1 matches at 7 bases. The CDR3 has 13 amino acids. The germline V gene has CDR1 LNHDA and CDR2 SQIVND (reference sequence). J lost 7 bases, V lost 6 bases, and 6 bases had no gene match. The CDR3 loop is CASRPGGMNTIYF. The CDR3 DNA sequence: TGTGCCAGTAGGCCAGGGGGTATGAACACCATATATTTT.

A note on this clonotype: The junction shows a germline mismatch at one end, possibly a read error. The genes are TRBV2 and TRBJ2-6; possible D gene TRBD1, 6 bases. The germline V gene encodes CDR1 SNHLY and CDR2 FYNNEI. There are 12 residues in the CDR3. The CDR3 region is CASSEGDTLKAF. Written as DNA, the CDR3 is TGTGCCAGCAGTGAGGGGGACACACTGAAAGCTTTC.

As for this clonotype: This may arise from a read error, as a much more abundant clone is one base away. This chain joins TRBV10-3 and TRBJ1-2; the D is unclear. Germline CDR1 reads ENHRY; CDR2 reads SYGVKD. The CDR3 has 13 amino acids. Here the CDR3 DNA reads TGTGCCAGCAGTGACACCCTTTCCTATGACTACACCTTC. Amino acids: CASSDTLSYDYTF.

This clonotype has ten or more counts. This chain joins TRBV7-3 and TRBJ2-7, with D possibly TRBD2 on 5 matching bases. There are 13 residues in the CDR3. In germline, CDR1 is SGHTA, CDR2 FQGTGA. V lost 2 bases and J lost 3, with 8 bases in between. The CDR3 DNA follows: TGTGCCAGCAGCTTAGCGGAGGACTACGAGCAGTACTTC. It translates to CASSLAEDYEQYF.

The chain is built from TRBV2 and TRBJ1-2; TRBD1 matches 7 bases. Losses at the gene ends were 5 bases for V and 7 bases for J; bases not matched to a gene: 13. Germline V gene data show CDR1 as SNHLY and CDR2 as FYNNEI. The CDR3 has 15 residues. The CDR3: CASSFGTVLQGGYTF. The CDR3 DNA sequence: TGTGCCAGCAGTTTCGGGACAGTCCTACAGGGTGGCTACACCTTC.

This clonotype has just a few counts. The J gene is TRBJ2-7, the V gene TRBV7-2; 7 bases agree with TRBD2. Germline V CDR1 and CDR2: SGHTA, FQGNSA. Germline trimming cut 4 bases from V and 3 bases from J; bases unmatched to any gene: 9. CDR3 length equals 15 residues. CDR3 sequence: CASSSYSGSHYEQYF. For the CDR3, the DNA is TGTGCCAGCAGCTCCTATAGCGGGTCTCACTACGAGCAGTACTTC.

This clonotype was found a few times. A read error is possible here, since a much larger clone lies one base away. The chain uses TRBV7-9 and TRBJ2-5, with 7 bases matching TRBD2. The CDR3 covers 15 residues. Germline CDR1 reads SEHNR; CDR2 reads FQNEAQ (reference sequence). Unmatched junction bases numbered 7, after V lost 5 bases and J lost 1 base. The CDR3 loop is CASSRGRDSQETQYF. The CDR3 nucleotides are TGTGCCAGCAGCCGAGGGAGGGACTCCCAAGAGACCCAGTACTTC.

V gene TRBV28 combines with J gene TRBJ1-5; D is undetermined. This CDR3 spans 11 amino acids. Germline V gene lookup returns CDR1 MDHEN and CDR2 SYDVKM. V lost 10 bases to trimming and J lost 8 bases, with 12 bases between them. The CDR3 loop reads CATNSGEPQHF. Written as DNA, the CDR3 is TGTGCCACCAATTCGGGTGAGCCCCAGCATTTT.

J is TRBJ1-6 and V is TRBV11-3; D is perhaps TRBD1 (5 bases). V dropped 3 bases and J dropped 0 bases, with 9 bases sitting between them. Per germline, CDR1 SGHNT and CDR2 YENEEA. This CDR3 is 16 amino acids long. CDR3 in DNA: TGTGCCAGCAGCTTCGCAGGGAGCTCCTATAATTCACCCCTCCACTTT. This sequence encodes CASSFAGSSYNSPLHF. The full variable domain, rest sourced from reference TRBV11-3 and TRBJ1-6, is EAGVVQSPRYKIIEKKQPVAFWCNPISGHNTLYWYLQNLGQGPELLIRYENEEAVDDSQLPKDRFSAERLKGVDSTLKIQPAELGDSAVYLCASSFAGSSYNSPLHFGNGTRLTVT.

This chain uses TRBV25-1 with TRBJ2-7; 7 bases match TRBD1. The CDR3 consists of 14 residues. The V and J ends lost 8 bases and 3 bases, in that order; junction bases with no gene match: 10. Germline CDR1 reads MGHDK; CDR2 reads SYGVNS. CDR3 nucleotides: TGTGCCAGCGGCGACCGGGACAGACACTACGAGCAGTACTTC. Its protein is CASGDRDRHYEQYF.

This clonotype was observed many times. The chain is built from TRBV20-1 and TRBJ2-7; D tentatively reads TRBD1 or TRBD2 (5 bases each). Germline V lookup: CDR1 DFQATT, CDR2 SNEGSKA (reference sequence). V shed 6 bases and J shed 0 bases, with 15 bases lying between them. There are 14 residues in the CDR3. CDR3: CSARPGRSSYEQYF. The CDR3, as DNA: TGCAGTGCCCGACCGGGACGGAGCTCCTACGAGCAGTACTTC.

This clonotype was detected ten times or more. This chain links TRBV29-1 with TRBJ1-1, with 7 bases fitting TRBD1. This CDR3 is built from 15 residues. The V gene's germline CDR1 is SQVTM and CDR2 ANQGSEA. Trimming took 8 bases from V and 1 from J; bases not matched to a gene: 13. Here the CDR3 DNA reads TGCAGCTTCTCCCCCGCCGGACAGGAGAACACTGAAGCTTTCTTT. Its translation: CSFSPAGQENTEAFF.

The chain joins TRBV9 to TRBJ2-5; a possible D gene is TRBD2 (7 bases). CDR1 and CDR2 (germline): SGDLS, YYNGEE. The CDR3 loop spans 17 amino acids. The V end lost 4 bases, the J end lost 1 base, and 20 bases lay between the germline ends. CDR3 coding DNA: TGTGCCAGCAGCACCGAGAGGGAGGGGGGACCCCAAGAGACCCAGTACTTC. The encoded protein is CASSTEREGGPQETQYF.

This chain joins TRBV18 and TRBJ1-6; D is unresolved. The CDR3 is 16 amino acids. CDR1 is KGHSH, CDR2 LQKENI, per germline. V lost 0 bases and J lost 4, with 10 bases in between. CDR3: CASSPPSRRYNSPLHF. The CDR3 coding sequence is TGTGCCAGCTCACCACCGTCAAGGCGATATAATTCACCCCTCCACTTT.

The chain uses TRBV29-1 and TRBJ2-5; TRBD1 agrees at 8 bases. J gave up 1 base and V 8 bases, and 6 bases lay outside the gene matches. Germline V gives CDR1 SQVTM, CDR2 ANQGSEA. The CDR3 runs to 13 residues. CDR3 bases: TGCAGCCCCGGGACAGGACTCCAAGAGACCCAGTACTTC. This gives the protein CSPGTGLQETQYF.

This chain joins TRBV10-2 and TRBJ2-2; no reliable D call. The CDR3 has 14 residues. V was cut by 7 bases and J by 6 bases, with 15 bases left in between. Germline V gene sequence: CDR1 WSHSY, CDR2 SAAADI. The CDR3 coding sequence is TGCGCCAGCATCCGGAAGATAAGGGCCGGGGAGCTGTTTTTT. Translation gives CASIRKIRAGELFF.

This clonotype occurred a few times. The junction departs from germline at one end; a sequencing error may be responsible. The chain recombines TRBV10-3 with TRBJ2-2; 13 bases are shared with TRBD2. The CDR3 runs 16 residues. Germline V lookup: CDR1 ENHRY, CDR2 SYGVKD. CDR3 loop: CASSSYRLAGGGELFF. CDR3 DNA: TGTGCCAGCAGTTCTTATCGACTAGCGGGAGGCGGGGAGCTGTTTTTT.

In its sample, this clonotype was seen many times. This chain uses TRBV10-3 with TRBJ1-2, with TRBD1 as a possible D gene (5 bases). V was clipped by 7 bases and J by 0 bases, with 12 bases between them. The CDR3 contains 14 residues. Per the germline V gene, CDR1 is ENHRY and CDR2 is SYGVKD. The CDR3 coding sequence is TGTGCCATCAACGCAGGGCTAACTAACTATGGCTACACCTTC. Its translation is CAINAGLTNYGYTF.

Ten or more counts support this clonotype. The rearrangement joins TRBV7-8 to TRBJ1-6, with 7 bases identical to TRBD1. Unmatched junction bases numbered 9, after V lost 4 bases and J lost 15 bases. This CDR3 is built from 13 residues. Germline V CDR1 and CDR2: SGHVS, FQNEAQ. The CDR3 DNA reads TGTGCCAGCAGCTACGACAGGGCCCAACTCCTCCACTTT. As protein: CASSYDRAQLLHF.